A single sample gave rise to the 16 T cell receptor beta chains below, sequenced in a study of graft-versus-host responses after intestinal transplantation. These receptors' antigens are unknown. The protocol was immunoSEQ multiplex PCR, while the TCRdb copy is restricted to in-frame clones and leaves out a portion. The table lists 41,000 or so clones, around 96% of them singletons, with roughly 0.58% in the top ten. Specimen: unstimulated CD8+ T cells sorted from spleen or lymph node cells, collected before transplant. Every receptor here comes from a human donor who was the organ donor for an intestinal transplant.

This chain links TRBV11-3 with TRBJ2-7; 7 bases fit TRBD1. The germline V gene has CDR1 SGHNT and CDR2 YENEEA. There are 15 residues in the CDR3. Trimming at V came to 3 bases and at J to 5 bases, leaving 10 bases not matched to a gene. The CDR3 nucleotides are TGTGCCAGCAGCTTTCACTTACAGGGGCTCCACGAGCAGTACTTC. Amino acid sequence: CASSFHLQGLHEQYF. Combining the CDR3 with reference TRBV11-3 and TRBJ2-7 gives the whole variable domain EAGVVQSPRYKIIEKKQPVAFWCNPISGHNTLYWYLQNLGQGPELLIRYENEEAVDDSQLPKDRFSAERLKGVDSTLKIQPAELGDSAVYLCASSFHLQGLHEQYFGPGTRLTVT.

V gene TRBV5-8 combines with J gene TRBJ1-5, with D possibly matching TRBD1 (5 bases). CDR3 length: 13 amino acids. V gave up 4 bases and J gave up 5 bases, with 10 bases separating them. The germline gives CDR1 SGHTS, CDR2 YDEGEE. Here the CDR3 DNA reads TGTGCCAGCAGCCGGGACGTATATCAGCCCCAGCATTTT. Translation: CASSRDVYQPQHF. Combining the CDR3 with reference TRBV5-8 and TRBJ1-5 gives the whole variable domain EAGVTQSPTHLIKTRGQQATLRCSPISGHTSVYWYQQALGLGLQFLLWYDEGEERNRGNFPPRFSGRQFPNYSSELNVNALELEDSALYLCASSRDVYQPQHFGDGTRLSIL.

The chain recombines TRBV5-8 with TRBJ1-1; TRBD1 matches 8 bases. Trimming took 0 bases from V and 7 from J; bases not matched to a gene: 20. The CDR3 length is 19 residues. Germline-derived CDR1 and CDR2 are SGHTS and YDEGEE. The CDR3 DNA follows: TGTGCCAGCAGCTTGGCCCGATCTCGGGACAGGCTAAAACAGGGTGAAGCTTTCTTT. This encodes CASSLARSRDRLKQGEAFF.

The chain carries TRBV19 and TRBJ2-3; possibly TRBD1 for D (7 bases). The CDR3 runs to 16 residues. Between the trimmed V and J ends, which lost 3 bases and 0 bases, there was a span of 13 bases. Per germline, CDR1 LNHDA and CDR2 SQIVND (reference sequence). The CDR3 reads CASSMWGDSSTDTQYF. CDR3 nucleotide sequence: TGTGCCAGTAGTATGTGGGGGGACAGTAGCACAGATACGCAGTATTTT.

Only a few counts were recorded for this clone. The chain is built from TRBV19 and TRBJ2-3; D possibly matches TRBD1 or TRBD2 (5 bases each). This CDR3 spans 15 amino acids. CDR1 and CDR2 (germline): LNHDA, SQIVND (reference sequence). V shed 5 bases and J shed 4 bases, with 16 bases lying between them. CDR3 region: CASSRTPGAADTQYF. DNA of the CDR3: TGTGCCAGTAGTCGGACACCCGGGGCTGCAGATACGCAGTATTTT.

V is TRBV19 and J is TRBJ1-1; 8 positions match TRBD1. Losses at the gene ends were 7 bases for V and 6 bases for J; bases not matched to a gene: 10. Germline-derived CDR1 and CDR2 are LNHDA and SQIVND (reference sequence). The CDR3 loop spans 14 amino acids. As DNA, the CDR3 is TGTGCCAGTATTCTGGGGCAGGGGGCCTCTGAAGCTTTCTTT. This gives the protein CASILGQGASEAFF.

The V and J genes are TRBV4-3 and TRBJ1-1, with D tentatively TRBD1 (5 bases). Per germline, CDR1 LGHNA and CDR2 YSLEER. Trimming took off 0 bases at V and 7 bases at J, with 21 bases between the two ends. CDR3 length equals 17 residues. The CDR3 DNA sequence: TGCGCCAGCAGCCAAGACCAGGAAGACAGTCCGACCCATGAAGCTTTCTTT. This gives the protein CASSQDQEDSPTHEAFF.

This clone was detected only once. The V call is TRBV6-1, the J call TRBJ2-7; 7 bases agree with TRBD1. The junction had 0 bases not matched to a gene; V was cut back by 4 bases and J by 6 bases. CDR1 and CDR2 from the germline V gene are MNHNS and SASEGT. The CDR3 is 11 residues long. The CDR3 DNA sequence: TGTGCCAGCAGTGGACAGGGCGAGCAGTACTTC. This sequence encodes CASSGQGEQYF.

This clone has only one observation. The chain has TRBV15 and TRBJ1-5; D perhaps matches TRBD1 (5 bases). This CDR3 has 14 residues. CDR1 is LNHNV, CDR2 YYDKDF, per germline (reference sequence). Trimming took 5 bases from V and 0 from J, leaving 8 bases between them. CDR3: CATSERGSNQPQHF. The CDR3 DNA sequence: TGTGCCACCAGCGAGAGGGGTAGCAATCAGCCCCAGCATTTT.

The table lists this clone with a count of one. This chain uses TRBV4-2 with TRBJ2-2; D perhaps matches TRBD2 (6 bases). CDR3 length: 14 residues. CDR1 is LGHNA, CDR2 YNFKEQ, per germline. Trimming left V 0 bases short and J 7 bases short, with 9 bases between. The CDR3 loop is CASSQELGGGELFF. In DNA, the CDR3 is TGTGCCAGCAGCCAAGAATTGGGGGGCGGGGAGCTGTTTTTT.

The chain has TRBV5-1 and TRBJ2-7, with 12 bases matching TRBD1. The V and J ends lost 4 bases and 5 bases, in that order; junction bases with no gene match: 4. Germline loops: CDR1 SGHRS, CDR2 YFSETQ. The CDR3 has 14 amino acids. The CDR3 here is CASSVGQGADEQYF. CDR3 nucleotides: TGCGCCAGCAGCGTGGGACAGGGGGCTGACGAGCAGTACTTC.

The gene calls are TRBV11-2 and TRBJ2-7; D is uncertain. V gave up 1 base and J gave up 2 bases, with 3 bases separating them. This CDR3 region has 12 residues. Germline CDR1 is SGHAT and CDR2 is FQNNGV. This CDR3 reads CASSLAPYEQYF. The DNA for the CDR3 is TGTGCCAGCAGCTTAGCTCCCTACGAGCAGTACTTC.

V usage is TRBV10-2 and J usage is TRBJ2-7; 7 positions match TRBD1. Trimming cost V 3 bases and J 0 bases; bases outside gene matches: 8. Germline V gene sequence: CDR1 WSHSY, CDR2 SAAADI. This CDR3 has 16 amino acids. CDR3 sequence: CASSERQGRSSYEQYF. CDR3 coding DNA: TGCGCCAGCAGTGAAAGACAGGGACGATCCTCCTACGAGCAGTACTTC.

This rearrangement joins TRBV5-6 to TRBJ1-2, with 8 bases identical to TRBD1. This CDR3 spans 14 amino acids. Germline assignment: CDR1 SGHDT and CDR2 YYEEEE. V was pared by 0 bases and J by 2 bases, with 0 bases of the junction left unmatched. The CDR3 loop reads CASSLGTGNYGYTF. CDR3 nucleotides: TGTGCCAGCAGCTTGGGGACAGGGAACTATGGCTACACCTTC. The entire variable domain, with the rest obtained from reference TRBV5-6 and TRBJ1-2, is as follows: DAGVTQSPTHLIKTRGQQVTLRCSPKSGHDTVSWYQQALGQGPQFIFQYYEEEERQRGNFPDRFSGHQFPNYSSELNVNALLLGDSALYLCASSLGTGNYGYTFGSGTRLTVV.

The rearrangement uses TRBV15 and TRBJ1-2; D might be TRBD1 (5 bases). Per germline, CDR1 LNHNV and CDR2 YYDKDF (reference sequence). Trimming pared 2 bases from V and 1 base from J, leaving 17 bases between. This CDR3 has 17 amino acids. The CDR3 protein is CATSRQGKGPFNYGYTF. The CDR3 region has the DNA TGTGCCACCAGCAGACAGGGAAAGGGGCCATTTAACTATGGCTACACCTTC. Full variable domain (missing parts from reference TRBV15 and TRBJ1-2): DAMVIQNPRYQVTQFGKPVTLSCSQTLNHNVMYWYQQKSSQAPKLLFHYYDKDFNNEADTPDNFQSRRPNTSFCFLDIRSPGLGDTAMYLCATSRQGKGPFNYGYTFGSGTRLTVV.

The CDR3 DNA is TGTGCCAGCAGTACCGAATTGGACAGGGACCTCGGGGAGCTGTTTTTT. It yields the protein CASSTELDRDLGELFF. The chain joins TRBV2 to TRBJ2-2; 8 nucleotides agree with TRBD1. There are 16 residues in the CDR3. V was clipped by 5 bases and J by 7 bases; unmatched bases: 12. The V gene's germline CDR1 is SNHLY and CDR2 FYNNEI.